This TCR beta chain was profiled in a study of T cells in tuberculosis. Study details: In South Africa, adults with active tuberculosis were compared with IGRA-negative and latently infected IGRA-positive adolescents.

Latent tuberculosis screening used tuberculin skin test and IGRA at entry. V gave up 10 bases and J gave up 0 bases, with 10 bases separating them. CDR1 and CDR2 (germline): MDHEN, SYDVKM. The CDR3 sequence is 12 residues long. Sequenced by immunoSEQ multiplex PCR; TCRdb stores in-frame clones only, minus some. Of approximately 35,000 clones detected, 95% to 97% appear once; the ten largest clones hold roughly 6.2%. The rearrangement links TRBV28 to TRBJ2-7; weak D call: TRBD2 (5 bases). Sequenced: PBMCs. The receptor comes from a donor between 10 and 29 years old with latent tuberculosis or without tuberculosis infection. CDR3 protein: CATGGFSYEQYF. The DNA of the CDR3 is TGTGCCACGGGCGGGTTCTCCTACGAGCAGTACTTC.